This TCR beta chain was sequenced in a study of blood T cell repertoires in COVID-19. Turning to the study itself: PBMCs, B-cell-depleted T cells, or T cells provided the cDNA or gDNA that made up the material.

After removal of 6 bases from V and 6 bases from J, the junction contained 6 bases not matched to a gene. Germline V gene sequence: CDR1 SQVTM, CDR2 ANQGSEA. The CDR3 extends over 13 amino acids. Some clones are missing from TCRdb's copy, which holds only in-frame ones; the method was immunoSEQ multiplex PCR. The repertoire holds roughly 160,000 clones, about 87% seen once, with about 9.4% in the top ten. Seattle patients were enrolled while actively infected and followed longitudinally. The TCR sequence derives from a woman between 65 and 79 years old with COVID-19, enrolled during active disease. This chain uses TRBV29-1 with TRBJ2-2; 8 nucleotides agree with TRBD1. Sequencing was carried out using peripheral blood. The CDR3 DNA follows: TGCAGCGTACCCGGGACAGGTCCCGGGGAGCTGTTTTTT. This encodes CSVPGTGPGELFF.